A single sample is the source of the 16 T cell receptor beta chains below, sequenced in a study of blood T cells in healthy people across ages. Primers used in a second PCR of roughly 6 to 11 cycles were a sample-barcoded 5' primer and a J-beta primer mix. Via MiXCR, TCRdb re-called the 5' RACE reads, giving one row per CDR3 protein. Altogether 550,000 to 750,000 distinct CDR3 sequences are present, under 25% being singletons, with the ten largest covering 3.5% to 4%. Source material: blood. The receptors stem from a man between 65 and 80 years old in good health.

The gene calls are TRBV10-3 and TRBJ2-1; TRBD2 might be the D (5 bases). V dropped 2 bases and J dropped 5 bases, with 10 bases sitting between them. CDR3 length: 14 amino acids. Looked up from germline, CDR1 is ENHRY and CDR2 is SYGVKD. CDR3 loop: CAISERTGNNEQFF. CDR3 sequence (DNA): TGTGCCATCAGTGAGAGGACTGGGAACAATGAGCAGTTCTTC.

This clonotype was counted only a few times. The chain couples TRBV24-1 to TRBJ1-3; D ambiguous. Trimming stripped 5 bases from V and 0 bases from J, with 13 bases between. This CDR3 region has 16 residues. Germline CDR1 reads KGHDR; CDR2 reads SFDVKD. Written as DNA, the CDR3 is TGTGCCACCAGTGTTGCTGTCACAAGCTCTGGAAACACCATATATTTT. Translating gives CATSVAVTSSGNTIYF.

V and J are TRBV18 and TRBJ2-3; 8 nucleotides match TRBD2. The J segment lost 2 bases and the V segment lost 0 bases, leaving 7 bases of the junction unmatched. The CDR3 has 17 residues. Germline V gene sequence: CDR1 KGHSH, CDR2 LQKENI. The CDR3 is CASSPPLSGSITDTQYF. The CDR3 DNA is TGTGCCAGCTCACCACCGTTGAGCGGGAGCATCACAGATACGCAGTATTTT.

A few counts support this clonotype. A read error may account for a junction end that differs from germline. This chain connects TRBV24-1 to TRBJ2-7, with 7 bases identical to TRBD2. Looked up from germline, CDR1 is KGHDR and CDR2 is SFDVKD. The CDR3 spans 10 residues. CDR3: CATSGLTVSF. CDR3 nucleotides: TGTGCCACCTCGGGACTAACTGTGTCCTTC.

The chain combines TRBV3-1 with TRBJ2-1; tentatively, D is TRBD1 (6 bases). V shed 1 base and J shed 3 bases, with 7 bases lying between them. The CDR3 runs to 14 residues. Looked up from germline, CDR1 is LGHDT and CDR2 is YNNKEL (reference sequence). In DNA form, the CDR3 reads TGTGCCAGCAGCCAAGCAGGGGTCTACAATGAGCAGTTCTTC. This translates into CASSQAGVYNEQFF.

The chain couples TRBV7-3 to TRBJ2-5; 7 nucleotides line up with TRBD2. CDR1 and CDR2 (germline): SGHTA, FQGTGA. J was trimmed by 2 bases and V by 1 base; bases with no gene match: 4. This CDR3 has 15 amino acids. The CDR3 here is CASSLNAGEQETQYF. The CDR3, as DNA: TGTGCCAGCAGCTTAAATGCGGGGGAGCAAGAGACCCAGTACTTC. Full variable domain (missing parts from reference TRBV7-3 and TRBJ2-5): GAGVSQTPSNKVTEKGKYVELRCDPISGHTALYWYRQSLGQGPEFLIYFQGTGAADDSGLPNDRFFAVRPEGSVSTLKIQRTERGDSAVYLCASSLNAGEQETQYFGPGTRLLVL.

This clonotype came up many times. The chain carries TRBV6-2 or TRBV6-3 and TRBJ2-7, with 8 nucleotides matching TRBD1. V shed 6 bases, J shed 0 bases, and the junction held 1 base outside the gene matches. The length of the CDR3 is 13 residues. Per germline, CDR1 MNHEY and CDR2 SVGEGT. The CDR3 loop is CASRGTGSYEQYF. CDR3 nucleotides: TGTGCCAGCAGAGGGACAGGCTCCTACGAGCAGTACTTC.

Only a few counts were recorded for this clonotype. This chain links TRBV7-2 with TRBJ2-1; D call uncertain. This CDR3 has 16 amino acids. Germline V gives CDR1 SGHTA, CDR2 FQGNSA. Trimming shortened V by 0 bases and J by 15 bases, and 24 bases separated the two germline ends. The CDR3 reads CASSLAHSSFDLMWFF. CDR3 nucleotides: TGTGCCAGCAGCTTAGCCCACTCCTCATTTGACCTAATGTGGTTCTTC. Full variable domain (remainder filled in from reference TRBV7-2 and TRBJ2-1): GAGVSQSPSNKVTEKGKDVELRCDPISGHTALYWYRQSLGQGLEFLIYFQGNSAPDKSGLPSDRFSAERTGGSVSTLTIQRTQQEDSAVYLCASSLAHSSFDLMWFFGPGTRLTVL.

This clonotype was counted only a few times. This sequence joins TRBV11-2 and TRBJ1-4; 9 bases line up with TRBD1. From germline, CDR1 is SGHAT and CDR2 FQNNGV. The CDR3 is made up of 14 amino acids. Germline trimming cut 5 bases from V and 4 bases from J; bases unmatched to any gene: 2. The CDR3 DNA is TGTGCCAGCAGCCGGGACAGGGTTAATGAAAAACTGTTTTTT. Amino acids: CASSRDRVNEKLFF.

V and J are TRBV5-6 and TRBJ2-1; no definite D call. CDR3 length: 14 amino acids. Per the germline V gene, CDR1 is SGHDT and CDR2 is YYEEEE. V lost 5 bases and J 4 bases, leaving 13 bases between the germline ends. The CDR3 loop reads CASSTLLGYNEQFF. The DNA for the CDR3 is TGTGCCAGCAGTACGCTATTAGGGTACAATGAGCAGTTCTTC. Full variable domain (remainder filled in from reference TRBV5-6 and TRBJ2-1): DAGVTQSPTHLIKTRGQQVTLRCSPKSGHDTVSWYQQALGQGPQFIFQYYEEEERQRGNFPDRFSGHQFPNYSSELNVNALLLGDSALYLCASSTLLGYNEQFFGPGTRLTVL.

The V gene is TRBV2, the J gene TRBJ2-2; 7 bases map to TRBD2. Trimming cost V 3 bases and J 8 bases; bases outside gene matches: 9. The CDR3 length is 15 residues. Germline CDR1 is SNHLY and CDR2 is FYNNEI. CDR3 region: CASSDRLADVGELFF. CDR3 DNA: TGTGCCAGCAGTGATCGGCTAGCGGATGTTGGGGAGCTGTTTTTT.

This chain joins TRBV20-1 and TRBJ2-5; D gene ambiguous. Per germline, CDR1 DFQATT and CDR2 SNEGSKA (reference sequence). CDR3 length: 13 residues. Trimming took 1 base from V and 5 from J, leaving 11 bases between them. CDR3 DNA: TGCAGTGCTAGAGGCAATGCTTGGGAGACCCAGTACTTC. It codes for CSARGNAWETQYF.

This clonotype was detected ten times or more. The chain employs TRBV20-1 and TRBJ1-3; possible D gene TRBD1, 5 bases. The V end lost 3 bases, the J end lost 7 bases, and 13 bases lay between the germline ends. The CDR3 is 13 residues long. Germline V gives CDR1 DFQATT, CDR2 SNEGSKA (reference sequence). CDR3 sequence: CSASRGVRNTIYF. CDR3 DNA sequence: TGCAGTGCTAGCCGGGGGGTTCGCAACACCATATATTTT.

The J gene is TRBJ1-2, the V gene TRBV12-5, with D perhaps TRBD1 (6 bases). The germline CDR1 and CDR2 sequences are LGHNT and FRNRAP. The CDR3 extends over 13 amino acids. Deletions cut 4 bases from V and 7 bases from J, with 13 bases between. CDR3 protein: CASGYREDFGYTF. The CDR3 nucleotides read TGTGCTAGTGGTTACAGGGAGGACTTTGGCTACACCTTC. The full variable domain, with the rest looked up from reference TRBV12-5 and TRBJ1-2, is DARVTQTPRHKVTEMGQEVTMRCQPILGHNTVFWYRQTMMQGLELLAYFRNRAPLDDSGMPKDRFSAEMPDATLATLKIQPSEPRDSAVYFCASGYREDFGYTFGSGTRLTVV.

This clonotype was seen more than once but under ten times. The chain's CDR3 is CASSFIAGGELFF. In DNA form, the CDR3 reads TGTGCCAGCAGTTTTATAGCGGGCGGGGAGCTGTTTTTT. This chain links TRBV27 with TRBJ2-2; 7 bases align to TRBD2. This CDR3 is 13 amino acids long. Germline V lookup: CDR1 MNHEY, CDR2 SMNVEV (reference sequence). V dropped 3 bases and J dropped 7; count of bases not matched to a gene: 2.

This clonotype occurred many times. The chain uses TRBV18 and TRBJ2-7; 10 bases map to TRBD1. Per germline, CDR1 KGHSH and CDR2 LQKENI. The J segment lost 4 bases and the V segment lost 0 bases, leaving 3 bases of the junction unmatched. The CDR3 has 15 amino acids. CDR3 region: CASSPPGQGRYEQYF. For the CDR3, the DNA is TGTGCCAGCTCACCACCGGGACAGGGGAGATACGAGCAGTACTTC.